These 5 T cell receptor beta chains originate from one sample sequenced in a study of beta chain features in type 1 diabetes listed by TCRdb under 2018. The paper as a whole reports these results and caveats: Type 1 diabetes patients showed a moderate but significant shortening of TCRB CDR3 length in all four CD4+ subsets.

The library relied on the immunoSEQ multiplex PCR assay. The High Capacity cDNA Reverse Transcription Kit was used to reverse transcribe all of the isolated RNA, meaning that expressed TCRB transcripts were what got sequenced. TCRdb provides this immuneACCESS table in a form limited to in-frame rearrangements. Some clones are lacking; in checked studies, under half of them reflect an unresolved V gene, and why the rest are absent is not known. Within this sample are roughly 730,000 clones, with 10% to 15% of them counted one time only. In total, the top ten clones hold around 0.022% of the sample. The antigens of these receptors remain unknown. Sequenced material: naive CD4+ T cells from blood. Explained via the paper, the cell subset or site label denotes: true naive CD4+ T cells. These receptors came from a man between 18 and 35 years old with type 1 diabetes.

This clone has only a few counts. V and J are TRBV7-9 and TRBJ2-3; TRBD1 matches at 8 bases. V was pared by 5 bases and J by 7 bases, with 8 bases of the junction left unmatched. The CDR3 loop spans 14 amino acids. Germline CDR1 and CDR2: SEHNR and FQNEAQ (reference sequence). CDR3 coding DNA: TGTGCCAGCAGCCTTATGACAGGGGCAAATACGCAGTATTTT. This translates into CASSLMTGANTQYF. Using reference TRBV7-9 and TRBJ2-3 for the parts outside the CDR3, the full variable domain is DTGVSQNPRHKITKRGQNVTFRCDPISEHNRLYWYRQTLGQGPEFLTYFQNEAQLEKSRLLSDRFSAERPKGSFSTLEIQRTEQGDSAMYLCASSLMTGANTQYFGPGTRLTVL.

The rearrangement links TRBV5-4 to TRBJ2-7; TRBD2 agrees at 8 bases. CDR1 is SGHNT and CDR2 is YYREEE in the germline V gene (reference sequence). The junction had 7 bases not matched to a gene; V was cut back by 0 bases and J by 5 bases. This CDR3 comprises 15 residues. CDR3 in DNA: TGTGCCAGCAGCTTGGAGAGCGGGGGCCTAAACGAGCAGTACTTC. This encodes CASSLESGGLNEQYF.

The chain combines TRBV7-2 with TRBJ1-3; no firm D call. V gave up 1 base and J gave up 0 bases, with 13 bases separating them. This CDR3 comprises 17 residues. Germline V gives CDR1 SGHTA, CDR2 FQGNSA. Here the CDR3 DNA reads TGTGCCAGCAGCTTAGGGCTAACAGTGATCTCTGGAAACACCATATATTTT. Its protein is CASSLGLTVISGNTIYF.

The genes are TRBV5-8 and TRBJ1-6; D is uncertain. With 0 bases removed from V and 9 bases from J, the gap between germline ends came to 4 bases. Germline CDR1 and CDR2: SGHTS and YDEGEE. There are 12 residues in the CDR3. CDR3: CASSLEASPLHF. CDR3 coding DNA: TGTGCCAGCAGCTTGGAGGCTTCACCCCTCCACTTT.

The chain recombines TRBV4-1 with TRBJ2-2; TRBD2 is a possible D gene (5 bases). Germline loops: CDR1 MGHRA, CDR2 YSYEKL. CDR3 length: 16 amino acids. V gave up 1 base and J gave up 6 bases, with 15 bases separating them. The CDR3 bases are TGCGCCAGCAGCCAAGTCCCTCGGGCTAGCCCCGGGGAGCTGTTTTTT. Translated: CASSQVPRASPGELFF.